This T cell receptor beta chain was sequenced for a study of T-cell reconstitution after alpha-beta-depleted transplantation in children. The V gene's germline CDR1 is SGHAT and CDR2 FQNNGV. This CDR3 has 14 residues. The V gene lost 2 bases and the J gene lost 4 bases, with 12 bases spanning the gap. A library of TCRbeta sequences, prepared with unique molecular identifiers, was generated. TCRdb reanalysed the PCR reads using MiXCR and keeps one entry per CDR3 protein. The sample records about 200,000 distinct CDR3 sequences, roughly 15% being singletons. This clonotype has a count of ten or more. The sequences come from PBMCs from the stem cell graft donor, collected from the stem cell graft. The TCR comes from a human donor who donated a stem cell graft to a child with acute lymphoblastic leukemia. The rearrangement joins TRBV11-2 to TRBJ2-7; D is unresolved. The CDR3 bases are TGTGCCAGCAGCTTAAGGCCAGGTTTGTACGAGCAGTACTTC. It specifies CASSLRPGLYEQYF.